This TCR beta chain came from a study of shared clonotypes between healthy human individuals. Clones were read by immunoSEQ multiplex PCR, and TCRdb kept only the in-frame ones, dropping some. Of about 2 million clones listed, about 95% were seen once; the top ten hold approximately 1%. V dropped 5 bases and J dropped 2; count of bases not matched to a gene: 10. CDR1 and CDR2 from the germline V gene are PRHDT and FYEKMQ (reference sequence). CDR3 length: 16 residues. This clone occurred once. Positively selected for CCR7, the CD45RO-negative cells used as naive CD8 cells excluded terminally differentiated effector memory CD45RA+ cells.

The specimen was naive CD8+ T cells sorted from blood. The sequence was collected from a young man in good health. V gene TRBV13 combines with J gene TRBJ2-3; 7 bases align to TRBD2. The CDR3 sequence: CASSQTGLENTDTQYF. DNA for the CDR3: TGTGCCAGCAGCCAAACCGGACTAGAGAACACAGATACGCAGTATTTT.